This T cell receptor (beta chain) was sequenced for a study of shared clonotypes between healthy human individuals. The study, taken as a whole, reports: Sampling used blood alone; tissue repertoires probably differ.

Concerning this clone: No antigen is known for it.

Sequenced by immunoSEQ multiplex PCR; TCRdb stores in-frame clones only, minus some. The sample consists of around 510,000 clones, around 96% of them appearing once. Germline values: CDR1 SGHRS, CDR2 YFSETQ. With 1 base clipped from V and 6 bases from J, the junction kept 6 bases outside the gene matches. The CDR3 has 14 amino acids. Sample: naive CD4+ T cells sorted from blood. Specified subset: CD45RA+ positively selected. The sequence was collected from a woman between 25 and 40 years old in good health. The chain uses TRBV5-1 and TRBJ2-7, with 8 bases lining up with TRBD2. CDR3 sequence: CASSLMGLDPEQYF. DNA for the CDR3: TGCGCCAGCAGCTTGATGGGACTAGACCCCGAGCAGTACTTC.